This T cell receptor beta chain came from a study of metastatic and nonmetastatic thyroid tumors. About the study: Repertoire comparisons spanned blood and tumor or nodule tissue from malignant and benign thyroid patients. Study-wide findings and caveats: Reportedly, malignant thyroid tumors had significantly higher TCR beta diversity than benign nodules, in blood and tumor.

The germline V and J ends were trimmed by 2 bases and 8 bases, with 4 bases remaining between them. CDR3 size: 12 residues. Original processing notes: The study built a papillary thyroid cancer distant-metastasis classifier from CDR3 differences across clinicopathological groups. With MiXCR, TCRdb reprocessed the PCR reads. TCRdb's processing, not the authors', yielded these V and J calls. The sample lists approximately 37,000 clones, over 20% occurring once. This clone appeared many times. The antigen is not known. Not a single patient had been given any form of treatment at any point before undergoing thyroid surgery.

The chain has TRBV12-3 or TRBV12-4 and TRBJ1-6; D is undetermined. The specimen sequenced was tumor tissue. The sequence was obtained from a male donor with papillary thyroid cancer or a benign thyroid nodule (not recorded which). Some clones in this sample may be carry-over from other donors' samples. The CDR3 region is CASSLFDSPLHF. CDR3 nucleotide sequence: TGTGCCAGCAGTTTATTCGATTCACCCCTCCACTTT.